The sequence of this TCR beta chain was determined in a study of T-cell memory formation after mild COVID-19. Overall study: The study found TCR clusters largely donor specific. Points from the study as a whole: Some clones that responded turned up in pre-infection memory, which suggests that cross-reactive memory joined in.

This clonotype came up a few times. Antigen unknown. From the 5' RACE reads, TCRdb called clonotypes with MiXCR, one entry per CDR3 protein. The sample lists fewer than 60,000 distinct CDR3 sequences, 25% to 35% occurring once. Germline values: CDR1 SGHTA, CDR2 FQGTGA. This CDR3 is built from 16 residues. Trimming cost V 2 bases and J 7 bases, with 18 bases left between them. The rearrangement joins TRBV7-3 to TRBJ2-1; D is perhaps TRBD1 (6 bases). The sequencing sample was made of PBMCs or a T cell subset sorted from them (not recorded which). The source of this sequence is a young man who had mild COVID-19 (a few samples of this study predate the infection). Cell type and time point are not known. CDR3 bases: TGTGCCAGCAGCTTAGGTATAGTGACAGGCCCTAATGAGCAGTTCTTC. Its protein is CASSLGIVTGPNEQFF.